This T cell receptor beta chain appears in the sequencing data of a study of T cell changes during pregnancy in multiple sclerosis. Per germline, CDR1 LNHNV and CDR2 YYDKDF (reference sequence). V was trimmed by 0 bases and J by 3 bases, leaving 8 bases between them. The CDR3 length is 14 residues. This clone was counted once. Some clones are missing from TCRdb's copy, which holds only in-frame ones; the method was immunoSEQ multiplex PCR. In the table there are just over 40,000 clones, over 75% of which are singletons. The sequence was obtained from a female donor in good health, enrolled as a control in a pregnancy study. The chain links TRBV15 to TRBJ1-1; possibly TRBD1 for D (5 bases). Specimen: peripheral blood, collected in the first trimester of pregnancy. CDR3 sequence: CATSRDTGDTEAFF. The DNA of the CDR3 is TGTGCCACCAGCAGAGATACGGGGGACACTGAAGCTTTCTTT.